Listed below are T cell receptor beta chains from one sample, sequenced in a study of cytomegalovirus exposure and HLA in healthy donors. Method: immunoSEQ multiplex PCR; TCRdb's copy keeps in-frame clones and lacks some. This table holds about 220,000 clones, about 90% found once. Material for sequencing was PBMCs. These TCRs come from a woman under 30 in good health and CMV-seronegative. CDR3s include the opening cysteine and the closing phenylalanine or tryptophan. Each record gives: J gene, clone size, V gene, D gene, CDR3 protein, CDR3 DNA. The D gene is left open where the match is weak. Rows may omit the clone size; those that give it use once, few, many or a size class.

j_gene: TRBJ2-3; abundance: NA; v_gene: TRBV6-4; d_gene: NA; CDR3aa: CASSGGGHHTDTQYF; CDR3nt: TGTGCCAGCAGTGGAGGGGGACACCACACAGATACGCAGTATTTT
j_gene: TRBJ2-1; abundance: NA; v_gene: TRBV2; d_gene: TRBD2; CDR3aa: CASRALAGVYNEQFF; CDR3nt: TGTGCCAGCAGGGCACTAGCGGGAGTCTACAATGAGCAGTTCTTC
j_gene: TRBJ2-3; abundance: NA; v_gene: TRBV9; d_gene: TRBD2; CDR3aa: CASSVGVSGATDTQYF; CDR3nt: TGTGCCAGCAGCGTAGGAGTTAGCGGGGCCACAGATACGCAGTATTTT
j_gene: TRBJ2-7; abundance: NA; v_gene: TRBV6-1; d_gene: NA; CDR3aa: CATQGLTSYEQYF; CDR3nt: TGTGCCACCCAGGGGCTTACCTCCTACGAGCAGTACTTC
j_gene: TRBJ2-2; abundance: NA; v_gene: TRBV6-5; d_gene: NA; CDR3aa: CASSLREWDTGELFF; CDR3nt: TGTGCCAGCAGTCTAAGGGAGTGGGACACCGGGGAGCTGTTTTTT
j_gene: TRBJ2-7; abundance: NA; v_gene: TRBV27; d_gene: TRBD1; CDR3aa: CASSPQGDYEQYF; CDR3nt: TGTGCCAGCAGCCCACAGGGGGACTACGAGCAGTACTTC
j_gene: TRBJ2-3; abundance: NA; v_gene: TRBV5-8; d_gene: NA; CDR3aa: CASSAGLSFTDTQYF; CDR3nt: TGTGCCAGCAGCGCGGGACTCTCCTTCACAGATACGCAGTATTTT
j_gene: TRBJ2-3; abundance: NA; v_gene: TRBV7-8; d_gene: NA; CDR3aa: CASSPARSGDTQYF; CDR3nt: TGTGCCAGCAGCCCGGCCCGCTCGGGAGATACGCAGTATTTT
j_gene: TRBJ2-7; abundance: NA; v_gene: TRBV4-1; d_gene: NA; CDR3aa: CASSQVEGPYEQYF; CDR3nt: TGCGCCAGCAGCCAAGTAGAGGGTCCCTACGAGCAGTACTTC
j_gene: TRBJ1-2; abundance: NA; v_gene: TRBV6-5; d_gene: NA; CDR3aa: CASASGQYGYTF; CDR3nt: TGTGCCAGCGCCTCAGGCCAATATGGCTACACCTTC
j_gene: TRBJ2-7; abundance: NA; v_gene: TRBV4-2; d_gene: NA; CDR3aa: CASSQASRSYEQYF; CDR3nt: TGTGCCAGCAGCCAGGCCTCCCGATCCTACGAGCAGTACTTC
j_gene: TRBJ1-3; abundance: NA; v_gene: TRBV9; d_gene: NA; CDR3aa: CASSPGGVPSSGNTIYF; CDR3nt: TGTGCCAGCAGCCCGGGAGGGGTTCCCAGCTCTGGAAACACCATATATTTT
j_gene: TRBJ1-1; abundance: NA; v_gene: TRBV28; d_gene: NA; CDR3aa: CASSFDLSWVGGTEAFF; CDR3nt: TGTGCCAGCAGTTTTGATTTGTCTTGGGTAGGGGGCACTGAAGCTTTCTTT
j_gene: TRBJ2-5; abundance: NA; v_gene: TRBV5-1; d_gene: NA; CDR3aa: CASSLGREGETQYF; CDR3nt: TGCGCCAGCAGCTTGGGGCGGGAAGGCGAGACCCAGTACTTC
j_gene: TRBJ2-5; abundance: once; v_gene: TRBV27; d_gene: NA; CDR3aa: CASSFQSDWRWKTQYF; CDR3nt: TGTGCCAGCAGTTTCCAGAGCGATTGGAGGTGGAAGACCCAGTACTTC
j_gene: TRBJ2-3; abundance: NA; v_gene: TRBV4-1; d_gene: TRBD1; CDR3aa: CASSQGTGGRDTQYF; CDR3nt: TGCGCCAGCAGCCAGGGCACAGGGGGGAGAGATACGCAGTATTTT
j_gene: TRBJ1-2; abundance: NA; v_gene: TRBV28; d_gene: TRBD1; CDR3aa: CASSLGTGVGYTF; CDR3nt: TGTGCCAGCAGTTTGGGGACAGGGGTTGGCTACACCTTC
j_gene: TRBJ2-3; abundance: NA; v_gene: TRBV4-2; d_gene: NA; CDR3aa: CASSQGSLDTDTQYF; CDR3nt: TGTGCCAGCAGCCAAGGAAGCCTAGACACAGATACGCAGTATTTT
j_gene: TRBJ2-7; abundance: NA; v_gene: TRBV27; d_gene: NA; CDR3aa: CASSYGQDYEQYF; CDR3nt: TGTGCCAGCAGTTACGGACAAGACTACGAGCAGTACTTC
j_gene: TRBJ2-3; abundance: NA; v_gene: TRBV2; d_gene: TRBD2; CDR3aa: CASLRTSSTDTQYF; CDR3nt: TGTGCCAGCCTAAGGACTAGTTCCACAGATACGCAGTATTTT
j_gene: TRBJ2-7; abundance: once; v_gene: TRBV5-1; d_gene: TRBD2; CDR3aa: CASSRTSGRILSYEQYF; CDR3nt: TGCGCCAGCAGCAGGACTAGCGGGAGGATTTTATCCTACGAGCAGTACTTC
j_gene: TRBJ1-4; abundance: NA; v_gene: TRBV9; d_gene: TRBD1; CDR3aa: CASSVAQGESEKLFF; CDR3nt: TGTGCCAGCAGCGTAGCCCAGGGGGAATCAGAAAAACTGTTTTTT
j_gene: TRBJ2-5; abundance: NA; v_gene: TRBV5-5; d_gene: NA; CDR3aa: CASSSLRGTLQETQYF; CDR3nt: TGTGCCAGCAGCTCCCTTCGAGGGACTCTCCAAGAGACCCAGTACTTC
j_gene: TRBJ1-5; abundance: NA; v_gene: TRBV10-3; d_gene: NA; CDR3aa: CATQEDNQPQHF; CDR3nt: TGTGCCACCCAGGAAGACAATCAGCCCCAGCATTTT
j_gene: TRBJ2-3; abundance: NA; v_gene: TRBV19; d_gene: NA; CDR3aa: CASKGEGITDTQYF; CDR3nt: TGTGCGTCAAAGGGAGAGGGAATAACAGATACGCAGTATTTT
j_gene: TRBJ2-1; abundance: NA; v_gene: TRBV2; d_gene: TRBD2; CDR3aa: CASSGLAGAVNEQFF; CDR3nt: TGTGCCAGCAGCGGACTAGCGGGAGCCGTCAATGAGCAGTTCTTC
j_gene: TRBJ1-5; abundance: NA; v_gene: TRBV5-6; d_gene: NA; CDR3aa: CASSWSRMGNQPQHF; CDR3nt: TGTGCCAGCAGCTGGTCGAGAATGGGCAATCAGCCCCAGCATTTT
j_gene: TRBJ2-7; abundance: NA; v_gene: TRBV2; d_gene: NA; CDR3aa: CASSGPRDLTYEQYF; CDR3nt: TGTGCCAGCAGTGGGCCCAGGGATCTCACCTACGAGCAGTACTTC
j_gene: TRBJ1-2; abundance: NA; v_gene: TRBV7-2; d_gene: TRBD1; CDR3aa: CASSLGGQGNYGYTF; CDR3nt: TGTGCCAGCAGCTTAGGGGGACAGGGGAACTATGGCTACACCTTC
j_gene: TRBJ2-1; abundance: NA; v_gene: TRBV9; d_gene: TRBD2; CDR3aa: CASSRTSGSHNEQFF; CDR3nt: TGTGCCAGCAGCCGGACTAGCGGGAGCCACAATGAGCAGTTCTTC
j_gene: TRBJ1-1; abundance: NA; v_gene: TRBV7-9; d_gene: TRBD1; CDR3aa: CASSLTGGWTEAFF; CDR3nt: TGTGCCAGCAGCTTAACAGGGGGATGGACTGAAGCTTTCTTT
j_gene: TRBJ2-3; abundance: once; v_gene: TRBV10-2; d_gene: TRBD2; CDR3aa: CASRTSGREAGRGSQYF; CDR3nt: TGCGCCAGCAGGACTAGCGGGAGAGAGGCGGGCAGGGGGTCGCAGTATTTT
j_gene: TRBJ1-2; abundance: NA; v_gene: TRBV19; d_gene: NA; CDR3aa: CASGRANYGYTF; CDR3nt: TGTGCGAGTGGGAGGGCTAACTATGGCTACACCTTC
j_gene: TRBJ1-1; abundance: once; v_gene: TRBV21-1; d_gene: NA; CDR3aa: CASPRGGYTEAFF; CDR3nt: TGTGCCAGCCCGAGGGGGGGGTACACTGAAGCTTTCTTT
j_gene: TRBJ1-4; abundance: NA; v_gene: TRBV2; d_gene: NA; CDR3aa: CASSEGRGEKLFF; CDR3nt: TGTGCCAGCAGTGAAGGGAGAGGTGAAAAACTGTTTTTT
j_gene: TRBJ2-2; abundance: NA; v_gene: TRBV4-1; d_gene: TRBD2; CDR3aa: CASSQHPLVTSGNTGELFF; CDR3nt: TGCGCCAGCAGCCAACACCCCCTTGTGACTAGCGGGAACACCGGGGAGCTGTTTTTT
j_gene: TRBJ1-1; abundance: few; v_gene: TRBV6-1; d_gene: TRBD1; CDR3aa: CASSEGEDRGTEAFF; CDR3nt: TGTGCCAGCAGTGAAGGAGAGGACAGGGGCACTGAAGCTTTCTTT
j_gene: TRBJ2-1; abundance: NA; v_gene: TRBV5-6; d_gene: TRBD2; CDR3aa: CASSLARFSSGGDEQFF; CDR3nt: TGTGCCAGCAGCTTGGCCAGATTCTCTAGCGGGGGCGATGAGCAGTTCTTC
j_gene: TRBJ2-7; abundance: NA; v_gene: TRBV9; d_gene: TRBD2; CDR3aa: CASSLRGGRAYEQYF; CDR3nt: TGTGCCAGCAGCCTGAGGGGCGGGAGGGCCTACGAGCAGTACTTC
j_gene: TRBJ2-1; abundance: once; v_gene: TRBV7-9; d_gene: NA; CDR3aa: CASSLPGGNNEQFF; CDR3nt: TGTGCCAGCAGCCTCCCCGGGGGAAACAATGAGCAGTTCTTC
j_gene: TRBJ1-1; abundance: NA; v_gene: TRBV27; d_gene: NA; CDR3aa: CASSLQGTAEAFF; CDR3nt: TGTGCCAGCAGTCTTCAGGGTACGGCTGAAGCTTTCTTT
j_gene: TRBJ2-1; abundance: NA; v_gene: TRBV18; d_gene: TRBD2; CDR3aa: CASSLGTSGRPSSYNEQFF; CDR3nt: TGTGCCAGCTCACTCGGGACTAGCGGGAGGCCGAGCTCCTACAATGAGCAGTTCTTC
j_gene: TRBJ1-1; abundance: NA; v_gene: TRBV19; d_gene: TRBD1; CDR3aa: CASSPSRGETEAFF; CDR3nt: TGTGCCAGTAGTCCATCCAGGGGGGAAACTGAAGCTTTCTTT
j_gene: TRBJ2-5; abundance: NA; v_gene: TRBV6-1; d_gene: NA; CDR3aa: CASSSIFQETQYF; CDR3nt: TGTGCCAGCAGTTCTATATTCCAAGAGACCCAGTACTTC
j_gene: TRBJ1-1; abundance: few; v_gene: TRBV7-6; d_gene: NA; CDR3aa: CASSRAPAEMAFF; CDR3nt: TGTGCCAGCAGCAGAGCCCCGGCGGAGATGGCTTTCTTT
j_gene: TRBJ2-3; abundance: NA; v_gene: TRBV28; d_gene: NA; CDR3aa: CASRPLLDDTQYF; CDR3nt: TGTGCCAGCAGACCTCTACTAGATGATACGCAGTATTTT
j_gene: TRBJ2-2; abundance: NA; v_gene: TRBV5-1; d_gene: TRBD1; CDR3aa: CASSFRDSGLWDPFGGELFF; CDR3nt: TGCGCCAGCAGCTTCCGGGACAGCGGCCTGTGGGACCCTTTTGGCGGGGAGCTGTTTTTT